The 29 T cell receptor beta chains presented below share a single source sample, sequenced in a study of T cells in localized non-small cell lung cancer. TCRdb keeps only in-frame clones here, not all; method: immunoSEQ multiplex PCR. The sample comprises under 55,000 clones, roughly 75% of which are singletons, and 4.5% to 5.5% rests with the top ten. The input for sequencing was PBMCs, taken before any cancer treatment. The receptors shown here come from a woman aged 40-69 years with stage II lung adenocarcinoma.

The CDR3 region is CASSLDLPLNSPLHF. The CDR3 DNA reads TGTGCCAGCAGCTTGGATCTTCCTCTTAATTCACCCCTCCACTTT. The genes are TRBV5-4 and TRBJ1-6; the D is unclear. Trimming stripped 0 bases from V and 6 bases from J, with 10 bases between. The germline gives CDR1 SGHNT, CDR2 YYREEE (reference sequence). The CDR3 is 15 amino acids. The full variable domain, with the rest looked up from reference TRBV5-4 and TRBJ1-6, is ETGVTQSPTHLIKTRGQQVTLRCSSQSGHNTVSWYQQALGQGPQFIFQYYREEENGRGNFPPRFSGLQFPNYSSELNVNALELDDSALYLCASSLDLPLNSPLHFGNGTRLTVT.

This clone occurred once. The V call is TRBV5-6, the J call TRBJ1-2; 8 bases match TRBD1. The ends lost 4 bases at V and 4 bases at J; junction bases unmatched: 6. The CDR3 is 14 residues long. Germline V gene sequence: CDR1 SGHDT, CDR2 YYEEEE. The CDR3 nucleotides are TGTGCCAGCAGCCGGGACAGGTCGTTCTATGGCTACACCTTC. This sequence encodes CASSRDRSFYGYTF.

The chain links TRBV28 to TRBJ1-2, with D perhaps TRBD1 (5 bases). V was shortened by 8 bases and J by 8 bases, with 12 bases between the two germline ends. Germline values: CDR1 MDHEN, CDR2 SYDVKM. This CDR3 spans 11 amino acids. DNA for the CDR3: TGTGCCAGCGGGGGGGATCGGGGCTACACCTTC. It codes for CASGGDRGYTF.

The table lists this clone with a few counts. The CDR3 coding sequence is TGTGCCAGCAGCTTGTGGGGGACAGGGAATAACTATGGCTACACCTTC. Protein: CASSLWGTGNNYGYTF. This chain connects TRBV5-5 to TRBJ1-2; the match to TRBD1 covers 9 bases. The trim removed 1 base at V and 1 base at J, leaving 5 bases unmatched. The CDR3 length is 16 residues. CDR1 and CDR2 from the germline V gene are SGHKS and YYEKEE (reference sequence).

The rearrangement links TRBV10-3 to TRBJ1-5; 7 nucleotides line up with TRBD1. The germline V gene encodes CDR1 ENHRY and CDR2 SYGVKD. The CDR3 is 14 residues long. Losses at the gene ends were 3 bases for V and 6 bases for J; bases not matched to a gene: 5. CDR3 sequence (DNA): TGTGCCATCAGTGATACAGGGGACAGTCAGCCCCAGCATTTT. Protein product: CAISDTGDSQPQHF.

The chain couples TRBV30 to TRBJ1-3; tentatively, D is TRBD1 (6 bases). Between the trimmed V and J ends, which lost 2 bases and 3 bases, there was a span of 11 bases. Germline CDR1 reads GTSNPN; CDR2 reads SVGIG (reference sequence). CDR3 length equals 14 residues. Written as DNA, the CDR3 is TGTGCCTGGAGTAGGCAGGGGAATGGAAACACCATATATTTT. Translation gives CAWSRQGNGNTIYF. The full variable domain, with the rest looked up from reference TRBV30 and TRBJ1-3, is SQTIHQWPATLVQPVGSPLSLECTVEGTSNPNLYWYRQAAGRGLQLLFYSVGIGQISSEVPQNLSASRPQDRQFILSSKKLLLSDSGFYLCAWSRQGNGNTIYFGEGSWLTVV.

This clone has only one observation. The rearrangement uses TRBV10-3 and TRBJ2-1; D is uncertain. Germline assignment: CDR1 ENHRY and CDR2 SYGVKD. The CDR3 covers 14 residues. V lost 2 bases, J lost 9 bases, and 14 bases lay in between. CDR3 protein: CAISEETNGSEQFF. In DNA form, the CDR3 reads TGTGCCATCAGTGAGGAGACAAATGGAAGTGAGCAGTTCTTC.

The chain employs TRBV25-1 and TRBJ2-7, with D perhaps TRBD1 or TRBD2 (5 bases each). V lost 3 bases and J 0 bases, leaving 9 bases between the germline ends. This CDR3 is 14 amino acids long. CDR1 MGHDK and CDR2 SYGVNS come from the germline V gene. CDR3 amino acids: CASSDGTNSYEQYF. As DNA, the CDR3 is TGTGCCAGCAGTGACGGGACCAACTCCTACGAGCAGTACTTC.

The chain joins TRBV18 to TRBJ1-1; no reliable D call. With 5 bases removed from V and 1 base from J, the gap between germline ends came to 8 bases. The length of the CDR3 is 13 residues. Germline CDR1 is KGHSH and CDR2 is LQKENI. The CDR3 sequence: CASSVGGNTEAFF. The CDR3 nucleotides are TGTGCCAGCTCAGTGGGTGGGAACACTGAAGCTTTCTTT.

This CDR3 is CASSYRSPEETQYF. The CDR3 DNA follows: TGCGCCAGCAGCTACAGGAGCCCCGAAGAGACCCAGTACTTC. This chain links TRBV5-1 with TRBJ2-5; the D gene is possibly TRBD1 (5 bases). The germline V gene has CDR1 SGHRS and CDR2 YFSETQ. The length of the CDR3 is 14 residues. V was pared by 3 bases and J by 3 bases, with 12 bases between.

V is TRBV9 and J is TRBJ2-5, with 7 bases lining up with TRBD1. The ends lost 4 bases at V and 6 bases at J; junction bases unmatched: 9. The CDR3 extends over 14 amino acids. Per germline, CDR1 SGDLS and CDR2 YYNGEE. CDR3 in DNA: TGTGCCAGCAGCCCCGAGGGGGCCATAAAGACCCAGTACTTC. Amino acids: CASSPEGAIKTQYF.

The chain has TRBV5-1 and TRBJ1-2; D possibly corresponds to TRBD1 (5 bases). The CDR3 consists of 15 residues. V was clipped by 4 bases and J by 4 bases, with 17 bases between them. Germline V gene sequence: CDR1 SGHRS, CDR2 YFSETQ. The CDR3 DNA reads TGCGCCAGCAGCCTCCCCCGGGCGGACATCTATGGCTACACCTTC. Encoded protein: CASSLPRADIYGYTF.

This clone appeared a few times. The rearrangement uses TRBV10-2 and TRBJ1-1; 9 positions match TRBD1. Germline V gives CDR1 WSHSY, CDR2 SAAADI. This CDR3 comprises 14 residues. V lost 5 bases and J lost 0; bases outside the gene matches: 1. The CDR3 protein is CASSRDRVNTEAFF. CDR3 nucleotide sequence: TGCGCCAGCAGTCGGGACAGGGTGAACACTGAAGCTTTCTTT.

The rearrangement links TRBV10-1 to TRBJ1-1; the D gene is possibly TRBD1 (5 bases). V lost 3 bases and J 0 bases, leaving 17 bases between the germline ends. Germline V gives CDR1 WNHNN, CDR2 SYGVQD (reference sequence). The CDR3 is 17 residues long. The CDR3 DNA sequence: TGCGCCAGCAGTGATGGGGGGGAAGTTGGCATGAACACTGAAGCTTTCTTT. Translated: CASSDGGEVGMNTEAFF.

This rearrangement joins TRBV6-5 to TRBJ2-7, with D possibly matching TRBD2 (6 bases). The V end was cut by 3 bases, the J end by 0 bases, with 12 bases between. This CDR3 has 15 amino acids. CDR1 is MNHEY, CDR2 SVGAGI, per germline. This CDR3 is CASSYSGTPSYEQYF. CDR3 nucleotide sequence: TGTGCCAGCAGTTATTCCGGGACTCCCTCCTACGAGCAGTACTTC.

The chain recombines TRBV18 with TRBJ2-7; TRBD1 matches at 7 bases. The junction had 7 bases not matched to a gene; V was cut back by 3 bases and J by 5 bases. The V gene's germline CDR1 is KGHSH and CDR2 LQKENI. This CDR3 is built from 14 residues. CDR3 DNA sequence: TGTGCCAGCTCACCGACCGGGACAGCGGACGAGCAGTACTTC. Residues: CASSPTGTADEQYF.

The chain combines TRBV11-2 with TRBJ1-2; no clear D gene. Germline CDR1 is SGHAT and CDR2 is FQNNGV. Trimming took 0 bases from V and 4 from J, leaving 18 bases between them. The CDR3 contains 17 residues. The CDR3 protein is CASSLDPLPAGFYGYTF. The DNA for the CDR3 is TGTGCCAGCAGCTTAGATCCCCTACCGGCGGGCTTCTATGGCTACACCTTC.

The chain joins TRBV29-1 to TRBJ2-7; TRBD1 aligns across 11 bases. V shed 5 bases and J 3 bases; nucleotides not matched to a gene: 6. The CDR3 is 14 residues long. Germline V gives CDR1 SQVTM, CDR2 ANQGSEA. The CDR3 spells CSVPGTGGIYEQYF. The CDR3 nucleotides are TGCAGCGTTCCGGGGACAGGGGGGATCTACGAGCAGTACTTC.

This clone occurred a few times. The CDR3 DNA reads TGTGCCAGCAGTTACGAAGCAGGGCAGGAAGCTTTCTTT. Translation: CASSYEAGQEAFF. V usage is TRBV6-6 and J usage is TRBJ1-1, with D possibly matching TRBD1 (5 bases). V shed 2 bases and J shed 8 bases, with 12 bases lying between them. CDR1 is MNHNY, CDR2 SVGAGI, per germline (reference sequence). The CDR3 runs 13 residues.

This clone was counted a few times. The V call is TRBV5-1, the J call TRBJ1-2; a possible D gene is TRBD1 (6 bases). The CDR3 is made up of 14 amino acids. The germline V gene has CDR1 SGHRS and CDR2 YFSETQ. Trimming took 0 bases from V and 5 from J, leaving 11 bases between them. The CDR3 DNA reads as TGCGCCAGCAGCTTGGGAACAGGGCGATATGGCTACACCTTC. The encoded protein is CASSLGTGRYGYTF.

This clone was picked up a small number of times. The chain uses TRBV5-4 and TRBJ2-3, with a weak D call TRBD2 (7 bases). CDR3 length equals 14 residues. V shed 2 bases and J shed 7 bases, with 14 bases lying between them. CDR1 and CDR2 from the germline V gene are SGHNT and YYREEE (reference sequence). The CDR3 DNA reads TGTGCCAGCAGCTTTGAGGGGGGGCCTAATACGCAGTATTTT. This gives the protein CASSFEGGPNTQYF.

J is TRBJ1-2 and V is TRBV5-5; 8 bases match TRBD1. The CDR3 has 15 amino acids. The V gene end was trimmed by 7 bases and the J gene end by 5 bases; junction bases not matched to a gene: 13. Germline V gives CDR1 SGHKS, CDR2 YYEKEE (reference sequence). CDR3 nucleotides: TGTGCCAGCGACTCCGGCACAGGGGGTCTTTATGGCTACACCTTC. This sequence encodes CASDSGTGGLYGYTF.

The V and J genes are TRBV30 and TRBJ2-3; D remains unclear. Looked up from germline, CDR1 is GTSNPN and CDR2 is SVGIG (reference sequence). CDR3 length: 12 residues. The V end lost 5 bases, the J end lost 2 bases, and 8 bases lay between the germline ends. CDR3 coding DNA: TGTGCCTGGGGTGCCAACACAGATACGCAGTATTTT. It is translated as CAWGANTDTQYF.

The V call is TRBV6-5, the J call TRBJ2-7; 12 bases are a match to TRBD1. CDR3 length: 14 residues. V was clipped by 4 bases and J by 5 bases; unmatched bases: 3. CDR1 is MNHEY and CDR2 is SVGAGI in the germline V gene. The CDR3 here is CASSWGTGGDEQYF. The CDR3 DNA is TGTGCCAGCAGTTGGGGGACAGGGGGCGACGAGCAGTACTTC.

The CDR3 region is CASSMRPTRGYEQYF. In DNA form, the CDR3 reads TGTGCCAGTAGTATGAGGCCGACCAGGGGTTACGAGCAGTACTTC. V gene TRBV19 combines with J gene TRBJ2-7, with a weak D call TRBD1 (6 bases). CDR1 LNHDA and CDR2 SQIVND come from the germline V gene (reference sequence). The germline V and J ends were trimmed by 3 bases and 4 bases, with 16 bases remaining between them. This CDR3 has 15 amino acids.

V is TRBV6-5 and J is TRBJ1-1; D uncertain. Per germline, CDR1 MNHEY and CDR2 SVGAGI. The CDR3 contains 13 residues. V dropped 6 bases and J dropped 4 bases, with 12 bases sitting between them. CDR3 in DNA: TGTGCCAGCAGAAGTCGGACTGCCACTGAAGCTTTCTTT. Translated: CASRSRTATEAFF.

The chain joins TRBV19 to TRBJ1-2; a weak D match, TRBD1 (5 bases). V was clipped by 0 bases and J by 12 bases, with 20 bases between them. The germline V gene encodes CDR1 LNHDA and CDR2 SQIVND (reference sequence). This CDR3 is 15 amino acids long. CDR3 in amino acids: CASSIDHGLVWGDTF. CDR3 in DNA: TGTGCCAGTAGTATAGATCACGGACTCGTCTGGGGGGACACCTTC.

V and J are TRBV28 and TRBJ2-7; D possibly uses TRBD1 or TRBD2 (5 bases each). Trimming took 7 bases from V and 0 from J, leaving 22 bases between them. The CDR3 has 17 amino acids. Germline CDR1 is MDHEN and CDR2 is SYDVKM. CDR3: CASNGTPGILSSYEQYF. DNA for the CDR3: TGTGCCAGCAATGGGACCCCCGGGATACTAAGCTCCTACGAGCAGTACTTC.

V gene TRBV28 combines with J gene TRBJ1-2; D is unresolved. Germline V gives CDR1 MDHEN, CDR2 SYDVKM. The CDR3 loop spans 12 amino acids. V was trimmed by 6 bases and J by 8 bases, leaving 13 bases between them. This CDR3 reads CASSSGGQGYTF. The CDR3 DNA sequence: TGTGCCAGCAGCTCAGGAGGGCAAGGCTACACCTTC.